Shown below are 19 T cell receptor beta chains from a single sample sequenced in a study of cytomegalovirus exposure and HLA in healthy donors. PCR primers comprised 60 Vbeta and 13 Jbeta primers. Sequencing used immunoSEQ multiplex PCR; TCRdb keeps in-frame clones, though not all of them. The table lists about 98,000 clones, about 76% of them singletons. Input material: PBMCs. Every receptor here comes from a human donor in good health.

This clone has a handful of counts. CDR3 protein: CASGKDSHTEAFF. CDR3 sequence (DNA): TGTGCCAGCGGGAAGGACAGCCACACTGAAGCTTTCTTT. The genes are TRBV2 and TRBJ1-1; possibly TRBD1 for D (6 bases). In germline, CDR1 is SNHLY, CDR2 FYNNEI. V was shortened by 8 bases and J by 3 bases, with 13 bases between the two germline ends. The CDR3 runs to 13 residues. The variable domain in full, completed from reference TRBV2 and TRBJ1-1, reads EPEVTQTPSHQVTQMGQEVILRCVPISNHLYFYWYRQILGQKVEFLVSFYNNEISEKSEIFDDQFSVERPDGSNFTLKIRSTKLEDSAMYFCASGKDSHTEAFFGQGTRLTVV.

The chain couples TRBV5-1 to TRBJ1-4; D unresolved. The CDR3 loop spans 14 amino acids. Germline CDR1 is SGHRS and CDR2 is YFSETQ. The V and J ends lost 0 bases and 5 bases respectively, with 8 bases between them. The CDR3 here is CASSLVASNEKLFF. The DNA of the CDR3 is TGCGCCAGCAGCTTGGTGGCCTCGAATGAAAAACTGTTTTTT.

The V and J genes are TRBV19 and TRBJ2-2; D might be TRBD1 (5 bases). Germline V gives CDR1 LNHDA, CDR2 SQIVND (reference sequence). The CDR3 extends over 15 amino acids. V was cut by 3 bases and J by 0 bases, with 8 bases left in between. The CDR3 loop reads CASSIMTANTGELFF. CDR3 DNA: TGTGCCAGTAGTATCATGACAGCGAACACCGGGGAGCTGTTTTTT. The full variable domain, completed using reference TRBV19 and TRBJ2-2, is DGGITQSPKYLFRKEGQNVTLSCEQNLNHDAMYWYRQDPGQGLRLIYYSQIVNDFQKGDIAEGYSVSREKKESFPLTVTSAQKNPTAFYLCASSIMTANTGELFFGEGSRLTVL.

This chain joins TRBV19 and TRBJ1-5; D is unresolved. Deletions cut 4 bases from V and 2 bases from J, with 9 bases between. This CDR3 spans 14 amino acids. CDR1 LNHDA and CDR2 SQIVND come from the germline V gene (reference sequence). For the CDR3, the DNA is TGTGCCAGTAGTACACCGGTGGGCAATCAGCCCCAGCATTTT. This codes for CASSTPVGNQPQHF.

Only a few counts were recorded for this clone. The chain carries TRBV14 and TRBJ2-1, with D maybe TRBD2 (5 bases). This CDR3 comprises 15 residues. Germline V gene data show CDR1 as SGHDN and CDR2 as FVKESK. Trimming stripped 4 bases from V and 2 bases from J, with 12 bases between. CDR3 residues: CASSPGVGAYNEQFF. Written as DNA, the CDR3 is TGTGCCAGCAGCCCCGGAGTGGGAGCCTACAATGAGCAGTTCTTC.

This clone was detected only a few times. The chain joins TRBV25-1 to TRBJ2-7; TRBD1 is a possible D gene (6 bases). Germline V gives CDR1 MGHDK, CDR2 SYGVNS. V lost 2 bases and J 3 bases, leaving 11 bases between the germline ends. This CDR3 has 14 residues. CDR3 bases: TGTGCCAGCAGTGAAGCCAGGGGTGTCTACGAGCAGTACTTC. Translation: CASSEARGVYEQYF.

The chain links TRBV27 to TRBJ2-3; 13 bases are shared with TRBD2. Germline assignment: CDR1 MNHEY and CDR2 SMNVEV (reference sequence). Trimming cost V 5 bases and J 3 bases; bases outside gene matches: 8. This CDR3 is built from 17 residues. The CDR3 loop reads CASSPRRTSGRTDTQYF. The DNA for the CDR3 is TGTGCCAGCAGTCCTCGACGGACTAGCGGGAGAACAGATACGCAGTATTTT.

This chain links TRBV19 with TRBJ1-5; D may be TRBD1 (5 bases). Trimming took off 9 bases at V and 0 bases at J, with 27 bases between the two ends. Germline-derived CDR1 and CDR2 are LNHDA and SQIVND (reference sequence). The CDR3 totals 19 residues. CDR3 loop: CASSPLSWGEGDSNQPQHF. The CDR3 DNA sequence: TGTGCCAGCTCCCCCTTATCTTGGGGGGAAGGGGATAGCAATCAGCCCCAGCATTTT.

This clone has just one count. The V gene is TRBV14, the J gene TRBJ1-1; tentative D call: TRBD1 (5 bases). V was trimmed by 5 bases and J by 2 bases, leaving 18 bases between them. This CDR3 comprises 16 residues. The germline CDR1 and CDR2 sequences are SGHDN and FVKESK. CDR3 loop: CASSKRGDWTNTEAFF. Written as DNA, the CDR3 is TGTGCCAGCAGCAAAAGAGGGGACTGGACTAACACTGAAGCTTTCTTT.

V and J are TRBV11-2 and TRBJ2-7; 11 bases align to TRBD1. V lost 5 bases, J lost 3 bases, and 9 bases stayed unmatched. The germline V gene has CDR1 SGHAT and CDR2 FQNNGV. This CDR3 spans 16 amino acids. CDR3 in amino acids: CASSRSGTGGVYEQYF. In DNA, the CDR3 is TGTGCCAGCAGCCGCTCCGGGACAGGGGGTGTCTACGAGCAGTACTTC.

The chain recombines TRBV19 with TRBJ1-2, with 7 bases lining up with TRBD1. With V trimmed by 8 bases and J by 7 bases, 28 bases remained unmatched. The V gene's germline CDR1 is LNHDA and CDR2 SQIVND (reference sequence). The CDR3 sequence is 19 residues long. CDR3: CASSQPRPAGGTLVAGYTF. The DNA of the CDR3 is TGTGCCAGTTCCCAGCCCCGACCAGCAGGGGGAACTTTAGTGGCTGGCTACACCTTC.

The chain combines TRBV5-4 with TRBJ2-3, with 10 nucleotides matching TRBD2. Trimming cost V 4 bases and J 4 bases; bases outside gene matches: 9. The V gene's germline CDR1 is SGHNT and CDR2 YYREEE (reference sequence). The CDR3 has 16 amino acids. CDR3 nucleotide sequence: TGTGCCAGCAGCGTGATCGGGACTAGCGCCGCAGATACGCAGTATTTT. Translating it yields CASSVIGTSAADTQYF. Full variable domain (missing parts from reference TRBV5-4 and TRBJ2-3): ETGVTQSPTHLIKTRGQQVTLRCSSQSGHNTVSWYQQALGQGPQFIFQYYREEENGRGNFPPRFSGLQFPNYSSELNVNALELDDSALYLCASSVIGTSAADTQYFGPGTRLTVL.

This CDR3 is CASSSGLAGGTTSTDTQYF. DNA of the CDR3: TGCGCCAGCAGCTCTGGACTAGCGGGAGGAACAACTAGCACAGATACGCAGTATTTT. The V call is TRBV5-1, the J call TRBJ2-3; 14 positions agree with TRBD2. The V and J ends lost 3 bases and 0 bases, in that order; junction bases with no gene match: 9. This CDR3 has 19 amino acids. Per germline, CDR1 SGHRS and CDR2 YFSETQ.

This clone was seen only once. This sequence joins TRBV5-1 and TRBJ2-3, with 10 bases lining up with TRBD2. Germline V gene lookup returns CDR1 SGHRS and CDR2 YFSETQ. V gave up 7 bases and J gave up 2 bases; unmatched junction bases: 7. CDR3 length: 15 residues. CDR3 protein: CASGPLAGATDTQYF. Here the CDR3 DNA reads TGCGCCAGCGGGCCGCTAGCGGGGGCCACAGATACGCAGTATTTT.

The V and J genes are TRBV18 and TRBJ2-7, with D tentatively TRBD2 (5 bases). Trimming shortened V by 5 bases and J by 0 bases, and 14 bases separated the two germline ends. The CDR3 runs 15 residues. In germline, CDR1 is KGHSH, CDR2 LQKENI. The CDR3, as DNA: TGTGCCAGCTCAGTGGCGGGTAAGAGCTCCTACGAGCAGTACTTC. It is translated as CASSVAGKSSYEQYF.

The chain employs TRBV5-1 and TRBJ2-1, with 12 bases aligning to TRBD2. CDR1 and CDR2 from the germline V gene are SGHRS and YFSETQ. The CDR3 loop spans 16 amino acids. With V trimmed by 4 bases and J by 5 bases, 7 bases remained unmatched. CDR3 region: CASSGRTSGAHNEQFF. In DNA form, the CDR3 reads TGCGCCAGCAGCGGGCGGACTAGCGGGGCCCACAATGAGCAGTTCTTC.

The chain employs TRBV29-1 and TRBJ1-1, with 8 nucleotides matching TRBD1. The ends lost 7 bases at V and 1 base at J; junction bases unmatched: 8. CDR3 length: 14 amino acids. Per the germline V gene, CDR1 is SQVTM and CDR2 is ANQGSEA. The CDR3 sequence: CSGRTGTPNTEAFF. The CDR3 DNA follows: TGCAGCGGTCGGACAGGGACCCCGAACACTGAAGCTTTCTTT.

The rearrangement uses TRBV5-4 and TRBJ2-7; 12 positions agree with TRBD2. The CDR3 has 16 amino acids. CDR1 is SGHNT, CDR2 YYREEE, per germline (reference sequence). Germline trimming cut 1 base from V and 7 bases from J; bases unmatched to any gene: 9. CDR3 bases: TGTGCCAGCAGCTTGCGGACTAGCGGGAACCCGCAAGAGCAGTACTTC. This translates into CASSLRTSGNPQEQYF.

The V and J genes are TRBV2 and TRBJ1-2, with a possible D match to TRBD1 (6 bases). This CDR3 has 14 residues. V dropped 1 base and J dropped 4 bases, with 10 bases sitting between them. Looked up from germline, CDR1 is SNHLY and CDR2 is FYNNEI. CDR3 sequence: CASSEGQVGYGYTF. CDR3 nucleotides: TGTGCCAGCAGTGAAGGACAGGTTGGCTATGGCTACACCTTC. The whole variable domain, filled in from reference TRBV2 and TRBJ1-2, reads EPEVTQTPSHQVTQMGQEVILRCVPISNHLYFYWYRQILGQKVEFLVSFYNNEISEKSEIFDDQFSVERPDGSNFTLKIRSTKLEDSAMYFCASSEGQVGYGYTFGSGTRLTVV.